Below are 18 T cell receptor beta chains sequenced from a single sample in a study of T cell changes during pregnancy in multiple sclerosis. Profiled with immunoSEQ multiplex PCR; TCRdb holds only in-frame clones, not every one. The sample carries around 75,000 clones, over 85% recorded once. The specimen comprised CD4+ T cells from peripheral blood mononuclear cells, sampled after pregnancy. These receptors were taken from a female donor with multiple sclerosis, enrolled in a pregnancy study.

V is TRBV5-4 and J is TRBJ2-1; a weak D match, TRBD1 (5 bases). Trimming removed 3 bases from V and 0 bases from J, with 10 bases in between. The CDR3 runs 15 residues. Germline V gives CDR1 SGHNT, CDR2 YYREEE (reference sequence). CDR3 in amino acids: CASSSGQGSYNEQFF. In DNA form, the CDR3 reads TGTGCCAGCAGCTCCGGCCAGGGCTCCTACAATGAGCAGTTCTTC.

The table lists this clone with a count of one. The chain employs TRBV28 and TRBJ2-7; 15 nucleotides align to TRBD2. The V segment lost 4 bases and the J segment 6 bases; nucleotides outside the gene matches: 10. This CDR3 is built from 17 residues. Germline V CDR1 and CDR2: MDHEN, SYDVKM. The CDR3 coding sequence is TGTGCCAGCAGTTCCCCCCTCGGACTAGCGGGAGGGCGCGAGCAGTACTTC. Residues: CASSSPLGLAGGREQYF.

V usage is TRBV2 and J usage is TRBJ1-3; D remains unclear. The V end lost 4 bases, the J end lost 1 base, and 14 bases lay between the germline ends. The germline gives CDR1 SNHLY, CDR2 FYNNEI. CDR3 length: 16 residues. The CDR3 spells CASSGVRTFSGNTIYF. DNA of the CDR3: TGTGCCAGCAGTGGGGTCCGGACTTTTTCTGGAAACACCATATATTTT.

This chain connects TRBV19 to TRBJ2-2; 14 bases are shared with TRBD2. Germline lookup yields CDR1 LNHDA and CDR2 SQIVND (reference sequence). After removal of 4 bases from V and 8 bases from J, the junction contained 6 bases not matched to a gene. The CDR3 loop spans 16 amino acids. The CDR3 sequence: CASSTQGLAGVGELFF. In DNA form, the CDR3 reads TGTGCCAGTAGTACCCAGGGACTAGCGGGAGTGGGGGAGCTGTTTTTT.

The chain joins TRBV28 to TRBJ2-7, with D perhaps matching TRBD1 (6 bases). This CDR3 is built from 15 residues. The germline gives CDR1 MDHEN, CDR2 SYDVKM. Trimming cost V 10 bases and J 2 bases, with 21 bases left between them. CDR3 sequence (DNA): TGTGCCACACACCCCCCCGGCCGGACAGCCTACGAGCAGTACTTC. Protein product: CATHPPGRTAYEQYF.

The CDR3 DNA follows: TGTGCCAGCAGCTTAGAGGGCAGGGGGGAAGAGACCCAGTACTTC. This translates into CASSLEGRGEETQYF. J is TRBJ2-5 and V is TRBV11-2, with D possibly TRBD1 on 7 matching bases. The CDR3 contains 15 residues. Trimming removed 0 bases from V and 3 bases from J, with 11 bases in between. CDR1 SGHAT and CDR2 FQNNGV come from the germline V gene. Using reference TRBV11-2 and TRBJ2-5 for the parts outside the CDR3, the full variable domain is EAGVAQSPRYKIIEKRQSVAFWCNPISGHATLYWYQQILGQGPKLLIQFQNNGVVDDSQLPKDRFSAERLKGVDSTLKIQPAKLEDSAVYLCASSLEGRGEETQYFGPGTRLLVL.

The rearrangement uses TRBV21-1 and TRBJ2-7; TRBD1 is taken as the D call from the table, unchecked against the DNA. TRBV21-1 is noted as a pseudogene. CDR3 length: 14 residues. The CDR3 loop is CASSTPGQPYEQYF. The CDR3 nucleotides read TGTGCCAGCAGCACACCGGGACAGCCCTACGAGCAGTACTTC.

The chain carries TRBV2 and TRBJ2-3; TRBD2 aligns across 7 bases. Germline V gene data show CDR1 as SNHLY and CDR2 as FYNNEI. The CDR3 runs 14 residues. V dropped 6 bases and J dropped 2; count of bases not matched to a gene: 5. The CDR3 sequence: CASSALAATDTQYF. The CDR3 coding sequence is TGTGCCAGCAGCGCTCTAGCGGCCACAGATACGCAGTATTTT.

The genes are TRBV6-1 and TRBJ2-4; 7 bases fit TRBD1. CDR1 MNHNS and CDR2 SASEGT come from the germline V gene. Losses at the gene ends were 4 bases for V and 6 bases for J; bases not matched to a gene: 9. This CDR3 comprises 15 residues. The CDR3 DNA sequence: TGTGCCAGCAGTGGGCGACAGGGCGCCCGAAACATTCAGTACTTC. As protein: CASSGRQGARNIQYF.

The rearrangement uses TRBV20-1 and TRBJ1-2; D gene unclear. CDR3 size: 10 residues. Trimming removed 1 base from V and 7 bases from J, with 4 bases in between. Germline V gene sequence: CDR1 DFQATT, CDR2 SNEGSKA (reference sequence). CDR3 bases: TGCAGTGCTAGAGTAGCTGGCTACACCTTC. Translation: CSARVAGYTF.

The chain uses TRBV5-4 and TRBJ1-1, with D unresolved. From germline, CDR1 is SGHNT and CDR2 YYREEE (reference sequence). The CDR3 extends over 14 amino acids. The V end was cut by 2 bases, the J end by 0 bases, with 8 bases between. CDR3 sequence reads: CASSLKTVNTEAFF. Here the CDR3 DNA reads TGTGCCAGCAGCTTAAAAACGGTGAACACTGAAGCTTTCTTT.

This chain uses TRBV5-4 with TRBJ2-4, with 9 bases identical to TRBD1. The CDR3 runs to 16 residues. Trimming removed 4 bases from V and 6 bases from J; junction bases left unmatched: 11. CDR1 is SGHNT, CDR2 YYREEE, per germline (reference sequence). The CDR3 DNA reads as TGTGCCAGCAGCGGAACCGGGACAGGGACGGGAAACATTCAGTACTTC. Its translation is CASSGTGTGTGNIQYF. Full variable domain (remainder filled in from reference TRBV5-4 and TRBJ2-4): ETGVTQSPTHLIKTRGQQVTLRCSSQSGHNTVSWYQQALGQGPQFIFQYYREEENGRGNFPPRFSGLQFPNYSSELNVNALELDDSALYLCASSGTGTGTGNIQYFGAGTRLSVL.

This clone was counted once. This rearrangement joins TRBV28 to TRBJ2-4; 11 bases are shared with TRBD2. This CDR3 is built from 16 residues. Per germline, CDR1 MDHEN and CDR2 SYDVKM. V dropped 2 bases and J dropped 0; count of bases not matched to a gene: 0. CDR3: CASSLGLAGAKNIQYF. The CDR3 region has the DNA TGTGCCAGCAGTTTAGGACTAGCGGGAGCCAAAAACATTCAGTACTTC.

J is TRBJ2-2 and V is TRBV18; D unclear. V lost 4 bases to trimming and J lost 3 bases, with 9 bases between them. CDR3 length: 14 residues. CDR1 and CDR2 (germline): KGHSH, LQKENI. Written as DNA, the CDR3 is TGTGCCAGCTCACGAAAAGCTTACACCGGGGAGCTGTTTTTT. Translating it yields CASSRKAYTGELFF.

This chain joins TRBV7-9 and TRBJ1-4; 10 bases fit TRBD1. The V gene end was trimmed by 5 bases and the J gene end by 2 bases; junction bases not matched to a gene: 8. CDR1 is SEHNR and CDR2 is FQNEAQ in the germline V gene (reference sequence). The CDR3 length is 17 residues. The CDR3 protein is CASSPGTGVRTNEKLFF. The CDR3 DNA reads TGTGCCAGCAGCCCCGGGACAGGGGTACGGACTAATGAAAAACTGTTTTTT.

The chain uses TRBV28 and TRBJ1-1; the D gene is possibly TRBD1 (5 bases). Per germline, CDR1 MDHEN and CDR2 SYDVKM. The length of the CDR3 is 16 residues. V was shortened by 7 bases and J by 1 base, with 19 bases between the two germline ends. Here the CDR3 reads CASTSTGGISNTEAFF. Written as DNA, the CDR3 is TGTGCCAGCACCTCAACCGGGGGGATCTCGAACACTGAAGCTTTCTTT.

This clone was observed a single time. The V call is TRBV2, the J call TRBJ2-3; D may be TRBD2 (5 bases). Germline CDR1 reads SNHLY; CDR2 reads FYNNEI. V was shortened by 4 bases and J by 6 bases, with 14 bases between the two germline ends. The CDR3 contains 14 residues. This CDR3 is CASSVTRGLDTQYF. The CDR3 DNA follows: TGTGCCAGCAGTGTCACCCGGGGTTTGGATACGCAGTATTTT.

The chain recombines TRBV6-5 with TRBJ2-4, with TRBD2 identical over 8 bases. CDR3 length: 14 residues. The germline CDR1 and CDR2 sequences are MNHEY and SVGAGI. The V and J ends lost 5 bases and 6 bases, in that order; junction bases with no gene match: 6. Here the CDR3 DNA reads TGTGCCAGCAGTGATAGCGGGATGGGAAACATTCAGTACTTC. The encoded protein is CASSDSGMGNIQYF.